The 8 T cell receptor beta chains reported below all come from one sample, sequenced in a study of shared clonotypes between healthy human individuals. Data came from immunoSEQ multiplex PCR; TCRdb stores just in-frame clones and leaves some out. The table includes about 1.4 million clones, roughly 96% detected once. What was sequenced was naive CD4+ T cells sorted from blood. Documented subset: CD45RA+ positively selected. The receptors originated from a man aged 25 to 40 in good health.

The chain is built from TRBV9 and TRBJ2-3; D gene ambiguous. The CDR3 totals 15 residues. With 0 bases removed from V and 3 bases from J, the gap between germline ends came to 11 bases. Germline values: CDR1 SGDLS, CDR2 YYNGEE. CDR3 sequence (DNA): TGTGCCAGCAGCGTAGATGGAAAGAATACAGATACGCAGTATTTT. Amino acid sequence: CASSVDGKNTDTQYF.

On this clone: Other DNA sequences in the sample encode the same CDR3. Here the CDR3 DNA reads TGTGCCAGCAGCTTAGGGCCCCGCGAGCAGTACTTC. Encoded protein: CASSLGPREQYF. This chain links TRBV11-3 with TRBJ2-7; D unclear. The length of the CDR3 is 12 residues. CDR1 is SGHNT, CDR2 YENEEA, per germline. V shed 1 base and J shed 6 bases, with 7 bases lying between them.

The chain uses TRBV9 and TRBJ2-7; D remains ambiguous. The CDR3 length is 16 residues. In germline, CDR1 is SGDLS, CDR2 YYNGEE. Deletions cut 0 bases from V and 5 bases from J, with 18 bases between. The CDR3 loop reads CASSVANVGPLNEQYF. The CDR3 coding sequence is TGTGCCAGCAGCGTAGCTAATGTCGGACCCCTCAACGAGCAGTACTTC.

The rearrangement links TRBV18 to TRBJ2-3; D is undetermined. V was pared by 6 bases and J by 6 bases, with 13 bases between. The CDR3 has 13 residues. Germline lookup yields CDR1 KGHSH and CDR2 LQKENI. The CDR3 sequence is CASSPLRADTQYF. DNA for the CDR3: TGTGCCAGCTCCCCCCTCCGAGCGGATACGCAGTATTTT.

This clone was counted a single time. This rearrangement joins TRBV9 to TRBJ2-3; 7 nucleotides agree with TRBD1. The CDR3 has 14 residues. The germline gives CDR1 SGDLS, CDR2 YYNGEE. V gave up 4 bases and J gave up 4 bases; unmatched junction bases: 6. CDR3 loop: CASSLWTGSDTQYF. The DNA of the CDR3 is TGTGCCAGCAGCCTATGGACAGGTTCAGATACGCAGTATTTT. The variable domain in full, completed from reference TRBV9 and TRBJ2-3, reads DSGVTQTPKHLITATGQRVTLRCSPRSGDLSVYWYQQSLDQGLQFLIQYYNGEERAKGNILERFSAQQFPDLHSELNLSSLELGDSALYFCASSLWTGSDTQYFGPGTRLTVL.

V gene TRBV11-2 combines with J gene TRBJ2-1, with D possibly TRBD2 on 6 matching bases. Germline loops: CDR1 SGHAT, CDR2 FQNNGV. This CDR3 region has 12 residues. V lost 0 bases and J 12 bases, leaving 9 bases between the germline ends. CDR3 amino acids: CASSLDPGGQFF. Written as DNA, the CDR3 is TGTGCCAGCAGCTTAGATCCCGGGGGGCAGTTCTTC.

The chain is built from TRBV6-1 and TRBJ1-1; maybe TRBD1 (5 bases). This CDR3 region has 14 residues. The germline V and J ends were trimmed by 4 bases and 3 bases, with 12 bases remaining between them. The V gene's germline CDR1 is MNHNS and CDR2 SASEGT. In DNA form, the CDR3 reads TGTGCCAGCAGTGTAAGGGACGGGGACACTGAAGCTTTCTTT. The encoded protein is CASSVRDGDTEAFF.

This clone was recorded once. The chain is built from TRBV5-1 and TRBJ2-5, with D tentatively TRBD1 (6 bases). Germline lookup yields CDR1 SGHRS and CDR2 YFSETQ. CDR3 length equals 14 residues. Trimming stripped 4 bases from V and 2 bases from J, with 12 bases between. The CDR3 reads CASSIGGFQETQYF. The CDR3 region has the DNA TGCGCCAGCAGCATAGGGGGTTTTCAAGAGACCCAGTACTTC. The full variable domain, rest sourced from reference TRBV5-1 and TRBJ2-5, is KAGVTQTPRYLIKTRGQQVTLSCSPISGHRSVSWYQQTPGQGLQFLFEYFSETQRNKGNFPGRFSGRQFSNSRSEMNVSTLELGDSALYLCASSIGGFQETQYFGPGTRLLVL.